Shown below are 25 T cell receptor beta chains from a single sample sequenced in a study of memory CD4+ T cells and cytomegalovirus serostatus. Single viable CD3+CD4+CD8-CD45RO+ cells were sorted as the memory CD4+ T cells. Method: immunoSEQ multiplex PCR; TCRdb's copy keeps in-frame clones and lacks some. Of about 60,000 clones in the sample, roughly 80% were seen once. Material: memory CD4+ T cells from blood. All receptors derive from an adult in good health and CMV-seronegative. Some clones in this sample may be carry-over from other donors' samples.

This clone was recorded a few times. The CDR3 reads CASSQDNPLRERGTGELFF. The DNA of the CDR3 is TGTGCCAGCAGCCAAGATAACCCTCTGCGGGAGCGGGGGACCGGGGAGCTGTTTTTT. This chain links TRBV4-2 with TRBJ2-2, with 8 bases aligning to TRBD2. Per germline, CDR1 LGHNA and CDR2 YNFKEQ. The CDR3 sequence is 19 residues long. Trimming at V came to 0 bases and at J to 5 bases, leaving 14 bases not matched to a gene.

The rearrangement links TRBV29-1 to TRBJ2-3, with TRBD1 matching over 10 bases. CDR1 is SQVTM, CDR2 ANQGSEA, per germline. CDR3 length: 14 amino acids. Germline trimming cut 4 bases from V and 4 bases from J; bases unmatched to any gene: 5. CDR3 nucleotides: TGCAGCGTTGGGGGGACAGGGGTCGCAGATACGCAGTATTTT. It specifies CSVGGTGVADTQYF.

V gene TRBV28 combines with J gene TRBJ1-5; D may be TRBD1 (5 bases). The CDR3 has 14 residues. In germline, CDR1 is MDHEN, CDR2 SYDVKM. V lost 4 bases, J lost 5 bases, and 12 bases lay in between. This CDR3 reads CASSSPQGDQPQHF. CDR3 DNA sequence: TGTGCCAGCAGTTCACCGCAGGGAGATCAGCCCCAGCATTTT.

This chain uses TRBV2 with TRBJ1-5; D unresolved. The CDR3 contains 14 residues. Germline V gene lookup returns CDR1 SNHLY and CDR2 FYNNEI. Trimming cost V 7 bases and J 4 bases, with 14 bases left between them. The CDR3 nucleotides read TGTGCCAGCACTCTGGCCTACAGTAATCAGCCCCAGCATTTT. Amino acid sequence: CASTLAYSNQPQHF.

This clone has just one count. V gene TRBV5-1 combines with J gene TRBJ1-4; the D is unclear. V was shortened by 0 bases and J by 8 bases, with 14 bases between the two germline ends. CDR1 SGHRS and CDR2 YFSETQ come from the germline V gene. The CDR3 length is 15 residues. CDR3 region: CASSLAVGLREKLFF. The CDR3 nucleotides read TGCGCCAGCAGCTTGGCTGTGGGGTTGCGCGAAAAACTGTTTTTT.

The rearrangement joins TRBV7-2 to TRBJ1-1; weak D call: TRBD1 (6 bases). V lost 5 bases and J 5 bases, leaving 18 bases between the germline ends. Germline V gene data show CDR1 as SGHTA and CDR2 as FQGNSA. This CDR3 is 15 amino acids long. The CDR3 region is CASSKRQARVTEAFF. CDR3 DNA: TGTGCCAGCAGCAAACGACAGGCGCGGGTAACTGAAGCTTTCTTT.

This clone showed up just a few times. The chain carries TRBV4-3 and TRBJ2-7, with D maybe TRBD2 (5 bases). CDR3 length equals 16 residues. V lost 0 bases to trimming and J lost 3 bases, with 15 bases between them. Germline V gives CDR1 LGHNA, CDR2 YSLEER. The CDR3 is CASSQDRLAGYYEQYF. The CDR3 DNA follows: TGCGCCAGCAGCCAAGATCGCCTAGCCGGTTACTACGAGCAGTACTTC.

The chain joins TRBV5-1 to TRBJ2-5, with D perhaps TRBD1 (7 bases). V lost 4 bases, J lost 2 bases, and 12 bases lay in between. CDR3 length: 14 amino acids. Germline CDR1 reads SGHRS; CDR2 reads YFSETQ. The CDR3 is CASSPQGGQETQYF. The CDR3 DNA is TGCGCCAGCAGCCCTCAGGGGGGACAAGAGACCCAGTACTTC.

The chain carries TRBV4-3 and TRBJ2-3, with 12 bases aligning to TRBD2. The CDR3 length is 17 residues. Germline V lookup: CDR1 LGHNA, CDR2 YSLEER. V gave up 3 bases and J gave up 3 bases; unmatched junction bases: 7. CDR3 residues: CASSHKGLAGPTDTQYF. The CDR3 DNA follows: TGCGCCAGCAGCCATAAAGGACTAGCGGGACCGACAGATACGCAGTATTTT.

The V call is TRBV6-1, the J call TRBJ2-5; maybe TRBD1 (6 bases). In germline, CDR1 is MNHNS, CDR2 SASEGT. This CDR3 has 13 residues. Trimming shortened V by 7 bases and J by 5 bases, and 14 bases separated the two germline ends. CDR3 sequence reads: CASKPTGLETQYF. The CDR3 nucleotides read TGTGCCAGCAAACCAACAGGGCTCGAGACCCAGTACTTC.

This clone was seen a handful of times. V is TRBV2 and J is TRBJ2-2; 11 positions agree with TRBD2. CDR3 length equals 17 residues. The junction had 9 bases not matched to a gene; V was cut back by 3 bases and J by 6 bases. Germline V lookup: CDR1 SNHLY, CDR2 FYNNEI. The CDR3 nucleotides are TGTGCCAGCAGTGACCTGGGACTAGCGGTCCTTTCCGGGGAGCTGTTTTTT. Residues: CASSDLGLAVLSGELFF.

The CDR3 sequence is CASSLGGYLNEQFF. The CDR3 DNA reads TGCGCCAGCAGCTTGGGAGGGTACCTGAATGAGCAGTTCTTC. The rearrangement joins TRBV5-1 to TRBJ2-1, with D perhaps TRBD2 (5 bases). The CDR3 has 14 residues. The germline V and J ends were trimmed by 0 bases and 7 bases, with 11 bases remaining between them. Germline lookup yields CDR1 SGHRS and CDR2 YFSETQ.

The V call is TRBV30, the J call TRBJ1-2; tentative D call: TRBD1 (5 bases). This CDR3 has 14 amino acids. Trimming shortened V by 4 bases and J by 9 bases, and 21 bases separated the two germline ends. Germline V gene data show CDR1 as GTSNPN and CDR2 as SVGIG (reference sequence). The CDR3 DNA sequence: TGTGCCTGGATTCAACCGGGAGGGGTTGGAAGCTACACCTTC. Translated: CAWIQPGGVGSYTF.

The rearrangement joins TRBV18 to TRBJ2-7, with 7 bases matching TRBD2. V was pared by 3 bases and J by 7 bases, with 15 bases of the junction left unmatched. Germline values: CDR1 KGHSH, CDR2 LQKENI. The CDR3 totals 16 residues. In DNA form, the CDR3 reads TGTGCCAGCTCACCTTACGGGACTACCTCCGCTACGGAGCAGTACTTC. Its translation: CASSPYGTTSATEQYF.

The J gene is TRBJ2-5, the V gene TRBV7-2; 7 nucleotides match TRBD2. This CDR3 is built from 12 residues. J lost 9 bases, V lost 0 bases, and 1 base had no gene match. The germline V gene has CDR1 SGHTA and CDR2 FQGNSA. CDR3 nucleotide sequence: TGTGCCAGCAGCTTAGCGGGAGGGCCCCAGTACTTC. Amino acid sequence: CASSLAGGPQYF.

J is TRBJ2-7 and V is TRBV9; weak D call: TRBD1 (5 bases). CDR1 and CDR2 (germline): SGDLS, YYNGEE. The CDR3 totals 14 residues. Between the trimmed V and J ends, which lost 0 bases and 3 bases, there was a span of 10 bases. CDR3 in amino acids: CASSVDHDSYEQYF. CDR3 DNA: TGTGCCAGCAGCGTAGATCATGACAGCTACGAGCAGTACTTC.

The CDR3 region is CASSFDQGTYGYTF. Written as DNA, the CDR3 is TGTGCCAGCAGCTTCGACCAGGGGACCTATGGCTACACCTTC. The chain has TRBV5-4 and TRBJ1-2; tentatively, D is TRBD1 (6 bases). CDR3 length: 14 amino acids. Germline V gives CDR1 SGHNT, CDR2 YYREEE (reference sequence). Trimming stripped 2 bases from V and 4 bases from J, with 12 bases between.

The chain employs TRBV7-8 and TRBJ1-2; D ambiguous. The CDR3 has 13 amino acids. V gave up 5 bases and J gave up 8 bases, with 15 bases separating them. CDR1 and CDR2 from the germline V gene are SGHVS and FQNEAQ. The CDR3 coding sequence is TGTGCCAGCAGCCAGTCCTGGACGGGAGGCTACACCTTC. Its translation is CASSQSWTGGYTF.

The V call is TRBV5-1, the J call TRBJ2-5; 9 bases are a match to TRBD1. CDR1 is SGHRS, CDR2 YFSETQ, per germline. V shed 0 bases and J 0 bases; nucleotides not matched to a gene: 3. The CDR3 runs to 16 residues. The CDR3 nucleotides are TGCGCCAGCAGCTTGGGTGGGACAGGGTACCAAGAGACCCAGTACTTC. It translates to CASSLGGTGYQETQYF.

This clone was seen only once. The chain joins TRBV5-1 to TRBJ2-2; perhaps TRBD1 as D (6 bases). From germline, CDR1 is SGHRS and CDR2 YFSETQ. The V end was cut by 0 bases, the J end by 3 bases, with 9 bases between. The CDR3 totals 15 residues. The CDR3, as DNA: TGCGCCAGCAGCTTGGACAGGGTTTACACCGGGGAGCTGTTTTTT. Its protein product is CASSLDRVYTGELFF.

CDR3 in DNA: TGTGCCAGTAGCAGGCAGCCGACGGAGACCCAGTACTTC. This codes for CASSRQPTETQYF. The chain links TRBV19 to TRBJ2-5; D is unresolved. Germline CDR1 is LNHDA and CDR2 is SQIVND (reference sequence). V gave up 6 bases and J gave up 5 bases, with 13 bases separating them. There are 13 residues in the CDR3.

V gene TRBV13 combines with J gene TRBJ1-3; D may be TRBD1 (6 bases). The germline V gene encodes CDR1 PRHDT and CDR2 FYEKMQ (reference sequence). V was pared by 5 bases and J by 2 bases, with 10 bases between. The CDR3 spans 14 residues. The CDR3 reads CASSRRDTGNTIYF. Here the CDR3 DNA reads TGTGCCAGCAGCCGCCGGGACACTGGAAACACCATATATTTT.

The rearrangement uses TRBV4-1 and TRBJ2-4; D not certain. The CDR3 runs 17 residues. Germline V gene data show CDR1 as MGHRA and CDR2 as YSYEKL. Trimming removed 3 bases at V and 1 base at J, with 16 bases between. Here the CDR3 reads CASSHPTGYGAKNIQYF. As DNA, the CDR3 is TGCGCCAGCAGCCATCCTACGGGTTATGGCGCCAAAAACATTCAGTACTTC.

This chain uses TRBV27 with TRBJ2-3; D tentatively fits TRBD1 or TRBD2 (5 bases each). V was pared by 8 bases and J by 2 bases, with 14 bases between. CDR3 length: 14 amino acids. Looked up from germline, CDR1 is MNHEY and CDR2 is SMNVEV (reference sequence). The CDR3 nucleotides are TGTGCCAGCCGAAGGGACCGAGCCACAGATACGCAGTATTTT. Its translation: CASRRDRATDTQYF.

This sequence joins TRBV4-1 and TRBJ1-2; D might be TRBD1 (5 bases). Germline V gives CDR1 MGHRA, CDR2 YSYEKL. The ends were cut back, 1 base at V and 2 bases at J, with 17 bases in the middle. The CDR3 is made up of 17 amino acids. CDR3 loop: CASSQAWRGARNYGYTF. The DNA of the CDR3 is TGCGCCAGCAGCCAAGCCTGGAGAGGGGCCAGGAACTATGGCTACACCTTC.